The next 6 T cell receptor beta chains were all read from a single sample in a study of PD-1 blockade in mismatch repair-deficient tumors. Clones were sequenced by immunoSEQ multiplex PCR, and TCRdb holds only the in-frame ones, with some missing. Here the sample spans about 100,000 clones, 70% to 85% being singletons. The sample in question was peripheral blood, obtained approximately 35 weeks after starting pembrolizumab. These receptors all come from an adult with mismatch repair-deficient cancer.

The chain uses TRBV9 and TRBJ2-5, with D hard to call. With 3 bases removed from V and 5 bases from J, the gap between germline ends came to 17 bases. Per germline, CDR1 SGDLS and CDR2 YYNGEE. CDR3 length: 15 residues. The CDR3 nucleotides are TGTGCCAGCAGCGGCGGCGGAAAGGGCGGCGAGACCCAGTACTTC. Translation: CASSGGGKGGETQYF.

J is TRBJ1-2 and V is TRBV5-8; D ambiguous. V was pared by 2 bases and J by 1 base, with 9 bases between. Germline CDR1 is SGHTS and CDR2 is YDEGEE. The CDR3 contains 14 residues. The CDR3 reads CASSFGTHNYGYTF. The CDR3 DNA reads as TGTGCCAGCAGCTTCGGTACACATAACTATGGCTACACCTTC. The full variable domain, in which reference TRBV5-8 and TRBJ1-2 provide the parts outside the CDR3, is EAGVTQSPTHLIKTRGQQATLRCSPISGHTSVYWYQQALGLGLQFLLWYDEGEERNRGNFPPRFSGRQFPNYSSELNVNALELEDSALYLCASSFGTHNYGYTFGSGTRLTVV.

This clone was picked up a small number of times. This chain links TRBV14 with TRBJ1-2, with D uncertain. There are 13 residues in the CDR3. Germline loops: CDR1 SGHDN, CDR2 FVKESK. V was trimmed by 1 base and J by 2 bases, leaving 5 bases between them. The CDR3: CASSQGQNYGYTF. The DNA for the CDR3 is TGTGCCAGCAGCCAAGGTCAGAACTATGGCTACACCTTC.

This clone has only a few counts. This chain links TRBV7-9 with TRBJ2-2, with a possible D match to TRBD2 (5 bases). Trimming cost V 5 bases and J 6 bases, with 10 bases left between them. The CDR3 is 13 residues long. CDR1 SEHNR and CDR2 FQNEAQ come from the germline V gene (reference sequence). CDR3 DNA sequence: TGTGCCAGCAGCCTAGAGGGCCCCGGGGAGCTGTTTTTT. Amino acid sequence: CASSLEGPGELFF.

The chain joins TRBV5-1 to TRBJ2-2; D is uncertain. CDR1 is SGHRS, CDR2 YFSETQ, per germline. The V gene lost 6 bases and the J gene lost 1 base, with 10 bases spanning the gap. The CDR3 is made up of 14 amino acids. CDR3 sequence reads: CASNLWGNTGELFF. DNA of the CDR3: TGCGCCAGCAATCTTTGGGGGAACACCGGGGAGCTGTTTTTT.

This rearrangement joins TRBV4-3 to TRBJ2-2; 9 bases align to TRBD2. The germline V gene encodes CDR1 LGHNA and CDR2 YSLEER. With V trimmed by 0 bases and J by 0 bases, 2 bases remained unmatched. The CDR3 runs 17 residues. The CDR3 nucleotides read TGCGCCAGCAGCCAAGAGCCTAGCGGGGCGAACACCGGGGAGCTGTTTTTT. It translates to CASSQEPSGANTGELFF.